The 25 T cell receptor beta chains below come from one sample, sequenced in a study of OX40 agonist ivuxolimab in advanced cancers. The library was prepared using the immunoSEQ multiplex PCR assay. TCRdb took over this immuneACCESS table, retaining in-frame rearrangements with V and J assigned. Such tables are incomplete; in checked studies, under half of the missing clones stem from an unresolved V gene, and the remainder is unexplained. This sample has 95,000 to 150,000 clones in its table, and about 93% of those were observed once. The leading ten clones occupy more than 0.15% of the sample. Material: CD4+ or CD8+ T cells sorted from blood, obtained in a trial of the OX40 agonist ivuxolimab. These receptor sequences come from an adult with an advanced solid tumor such as melanoma, head and neck, liver or kidney cancer.

The chain recombines TRBV5-1 with TRBJ1-5, with a weak D call TRBD1 (6 bases). V was shortened by 1 base and J by 1 base, with 9 bases between the two germline ends. The length of the CDR3 is 15 residues. Germline V gene data show CDR1 as SGHRS and CDR2 as YFSETQ. The CDR3 loop reads CASSLWGASNQPQHF. The CDR3 coding sequence is TGCGCCAGCAGCTTGTGGGGGGCAAGCAATCAGCCCCAGCATTTT.

The chain is built from TRBV7-3 and TRBJ2-1, with D perhaps matching TRBD1 (6 bases). This CDR3 contains 15 residues. Trimming removed 3 bases from V and 2 bases from J, with 11 bases in between. Germline V lookup: CDR1 SGHTA, CDR2 FQGTGA. CDR3 loop: CASSFGQRPYNEQFF. The CDR3 DNA sequence: TGTGCCAGCAGCTTCGGACAGCGGCCCTACAATGAGCAGTTCTTC.

This chain uses TRBV27 with TRBJ2-7; 12 bases match TRBD2. The germline CDR1 and CDR2 sequences are MNHEY and SMNVEV (reference sequence). This CDR3 comprises 16 residues. V was clipped by 5 bases and J by 2 bases; unmatched bases: 7. The CDR3 spells CASSPLAGGAPYEQYF. CDR3 DNA: TGTGCCAGCAGTCCACTAGCGGGAGGAGCCCCCTACGAGCAGTACTTC.

V is TRBV5-6 and J is TRBJ2-5; TRBD1 matches at 9 bases. The CDR3 consists of 14 residues. The V segment lost 3 bases and the J segment 1 base; nucleotides outside the gene matches: 1. In germline, CDR1 is SGHDT, CDR2 YYEEEE. As DNA, the CDR3 is TGTGCCAGCAGCTGGACAGGGGCCCAAGAGACCCAGTACTTC. Residues: CASSWTGAQETQYF. Variable domain in full (rest from reference TRBV5-6 and TRBJ2-5): DAGVTQSPTHLIKTRGQQVTLRCSPKSGHDTVSWYQQALGQGPQFIFQYYEEEERQRGNFPDRFSGHQFPNYSSELNVNALLLGDSALYLCASSWTGAQETQYFGPGTRLLVL.

The chain combines TRBV7-9 with TRBJ1-4; the D is unclear. The CDR3 has 12 residues. The V end lost 6 bases, the J end lost 8 bases, and 10 bases lay between the germline ends. Per germline, CDR1 SEHNR and CDR2 FQNEAQ (reference sequence). The CDR3: CASSLGGEKLFF. The CDR3 coding sequence is TGTGCCAGCAGTCTAGGCGGGGAAAAACTGTTTTTT.

The chain couples TRBV10-1 to TRBJ2-3; D is possibly TRBD2 (5 bases). With 5 bases removed from V and 6 bases from J, the gap between germline ends came to 18 bases. Looked up from germline, CDR1 is WNHNN and CDR2 is SYGVQD (reference sequence). The CDR3 is 15 residues long. The CDR3 DNA follows: TGCGCCAGCAGTACCCTCGGACTCAATCAGGATACGCAGTATTTT. Protein: CASSTLGLNQDTQYF.

The chain employs TRBV7-8 and TRBJ1-2, with TRBD1 identical over 7 bases. The V gene's germline CDR1 is SGHVS and CDR2 FQNEAQ. V lost 1 base, J lost 7 bases, and 3 bases stayed unmatched. The length of the CDR3 is 13 residues. CDR3 in amino acids: CASSLGQGSGYTF. The CDR3 region has the DNA TGTGCCAGCAGCTTAGGACAGGGAAGTGGCTACACCTTC.

The chain links TRBV2 to TRBJ1-2, with D tentatively TRBD1 (6 bases). Germline V gene sequence: CDR1 SNHLY, CDR2 FYNNEI. The CDR3 is 11 residues long. The V end was cut by 8 bases, the J end by 7 bases, with 11 bases between. In nucleotides, the CDR3 is TGTGCCAGCTGGGGGGCAAGTGGCTACACCTTC. Translated, it gives CASWGASGYTF. Using reference TRBV2 and TRBJ1-2 for the parts outside the CDR3, the full variable domain is EPEVTQTPSHQVTQMGQEVILRCVPISNHLYFYWYRQILGQKVEFLVSFYNNEISEKSEIFDDQFSVERPDGSNFTLKIRSTKLEDSAMYFCASWGASGYTFGSGTRLTVV.

This clone occurred once. The CDR3 spells CASSSTGETTGELFF. The CDR3 nucleotides are TGTGCCAGCAGCTCGACAGGGGAAACCACCGGGGAGCTGTTTTTT. The chain recombines TRBV11-2 with TRBJ2-2, with 8 bases aligning to TRBD1. The CDR3 has 15 amino acids. CDR1 SGHAT and CDR2 FQNNGV come from the germline V gene. Trimming took 4 bases from V and 4 from J; bases not matched to a gene: 5.

The V and J genes are TRBV7-2 and TRBJ1-1; the D gene is possibly TRBD1 (6 bases). V was clipped by 5 bases and J by 0 bases, with 13 bases between them. The germline gives CDR1 SGHTA, CDR2 FQGNSA. The CDR3 runs 15 residues. CDR3 nucleotide sequence: TGTGCCAGCAGCCGGACCGGGACATTGAACACTGAAGCTTTCTTT. Translated: CASSRTGTLNTEAFF.

The rearrangement uses TRBV18 and TRBJ1-1, with D maybe TRBD1 (6 bases). Germline V gene sequence: CDR1 KGHSH, CDR2 LQKENI. The V and J ends lost 0 bases and 3 bases respectively, with 11 bases between them. This CDR3 spans 15 amino acids. CDR3 bases: TGTGCCAGCTCACCACCCGGGACACCTCACACTGAAGCTTTCTTT. Translation gives CASSPPGTPHTEAFF.

The rearrangement uses TRBV5-1 and TRBJ2-3, with 7 bases identical to TRBD1. The ends lost 4 bases at V and 3 bases at J; junction bases unmatched: 8. Germline V CDR1 and CDR2: SGHRS, YFSETQ. The CDR3 contains 15 residues. CDR3 amino acids: CASSSRQGWTDTQYF. CDR3 coding DNA: TGCGCCAGCAGCAGCCGACAGGGCTGGACAGATACGCAGTATTTT.

Remarks on this clone: The sample holds other DNA sequences that translate to the same CDR3. The rearrangement links TRBV29-1 to TRBJ2-5; 8 nucleotides align to TRBD1. Per germline, CDR1 SQVTM and CDR2 ANQGSEA. The CDR3 runs 12 residues. V shed 4 bases, J shed 3 bases, and the junction held 1 base outside the gene matches. The CDR3 reads CSVGQGKETQYF. The CDR3 nucleotides are TGCAGCGTTGGACAGGGGAAAGAGACCCAGTACTTC.

The chain has TRBV7-7 and TRBJ2-1; tentative D call: TRBD2 (5 bases). The CDR3 spans 16 residues. Germline V lookup: CDR1 SSHAT, CDR2 FNYEAQ (reference sequence). V lost 3 bases and J lost 2, with 14 bases in between. CDR3 protein: CASSFSLEEAYNEQFF. In DNA, the CDR3 is TGTGCCAGCAGCTTTAGTCTGGAGGAGGCCTACAATGAGCAGTTCTTC.

J is TRBJ2-7 and V is TRBV10-1; 9 bases line up with TRBD1. Germline V lookup: CDR1 WNHNN, CDR2 SYGVQD (reference sequence). The V gene end was trimmed by 7 bases and the J gene end by 2 bases; junction bases not matched to a gene: 24. The CDR3 consists of 20 residues. The CDR3: CASTRISSGTGIPRAYEQYF. DNA of the CDR3: TGCGCCAGCACCAGAATATCTTCCGGGACAGGGATACCCCGCGCCTACGAGCAGTACTTC.

This clone has more than one count but fewer than ten. The chain employs TRBV7-3 and TRBJ1-2; TRBD1 matches at 8 bases. The CDR3 covers 13 residues. J was trimmed by 7 bases and V by 4 bases; bases with no gene match: 5. Per the germline V gene, CDR1 is SGHTA and CDR2 is FQGTGA. CDR3 in DNA: TGTGCCAGCAGCTGGACAGGGATGACTGGCTACACCTTC. Translated, it gives CASSWTGMTGYTF.

This clone appeared a single time. The rearrangement links TRBV19 to TRBJ1-5, with D perhaps matching TRBD1 (6 bases). The CDR3 is 14 amino acids. V lost 7 bases to trimming and J lost 9 bases, with 19 bases between them. Per the germline V gene, CDR1 is LNHDA and CDR2 is SQIVND (reference sequence). As DNA, the CDR3 is TGTGCCAGTATAGGGGCAGGGGAGAAACCGCCCCAGCATTTT. Translated, it gives CASIGAGEKPPQHF. The entire variable domain, with the rest obtained from reference TRBV19 and TRBJ1-5, is as follows: DGGITQSPKYLFRKEGQNVTLSCEQNLNHDAMYWYRQDPGQGLRLIYYSQIVNDFQKGDIAEGYSVSREKKESFPLTVTSAQKNPTAFYLCASIGAGEKPPQHFGDGTRLSIL.

The V gene is TRBV18, the J gene TRBJ2-3; D is ambiguous. CDR1 and CDR2 (germline): KGHSH, LQKENI. V lost 2 bases, J lost 5 bases, and 8 bases lay in between. The CDR3 runs to 13 residues. The CDR3 is CASSPGLVDTQYF. CDR3 nucleotides: TGTGCCAGCTCACCAGGGCTAGTAGATACGCAGTATTTT.

This rearrangement joins TRBV11-2 to TRBJ1-2, with 7 bases that match TRBD1. After removal of 5 bases from V and 4 bases from J, the junction contained 10 bases not matched to a gene. Germline V gene data show CDR1 as SGHAT and CDR2 as FQNNGV. This CDR3 region has 15 residues. The CDR3 nucleotides read TGTGCCAGCAGCGGTCACTGGGGACAGAGCTATGGCTACACCTTC. It specifies CASSGHWGQSYGYTF. Full variable domain (missing parts from reference TRBV11-2 and TRBJ1-2): EAGVAQSPRYKIIEKRQSVAFWCNPISGHATLYWYQQILGQGPKLLIQFQNNGVVDDSQLPKDRFSAERLKGVDSTLKIQPAKLEDSAVYLCASSGHWGQSYGYTFGSGTRLTVV.

This clone appeared once. The rearrangement joins TRBV19 to TRBJ1-3; a weak D match, TRBD1 (6 bases). The CDR3 spans 16 residues. The germline V gene encodes CDR1 LNHDA and CDR2 SQIVND (reference sequence). With 11 bases removed from V and 0 bases from J, the gap between germline ends came to 20 bases. CDR3 sequence: CAASSRQGSSGNTIYF. CDR3 DNA: TGTGCCGCGTCCTCCCGGCAGGGGTCCTCTGGAAACACCATATATTTT. The whole variable domain, remainder taken from reference TRBV19 and TRBJ1-3, is DGGITQSPKYLFRKEGQNVTLSCEQNLNHDAMYWYRQDPGQGLRLIYYSQIVNDFQKGDIAEGYSVSREKKESFPLTVTSAQKNPTAFYLCAASSRQGSSGNTIYFGEGSWLTVV.

V is TRBV10-3 and J is TRBJ1-5, with D unresolved. The CDR3 covers 13 residues. The V and J ends lost 8 bases and 3 bases respectively, with 11 bases between them. Germline V gene data show CDR1 as ENHRY and CDR2 as SYGVKD. The CDR3 DNA reads TGTGCCATCGGGGAACAGCTCAATCAGCCCCAGCATTTT. Translating it yields CAIGEQLNQPQHF.

V gene TRBV6-5 combines with J gene TRBJ1-6; a weak D match, TRBD1 (6 bases). Germline V CDR1 and CDR2: MNHEY, SVGAGI. This CDR3 region has 15 residues. Trimming pared 10 bases from V and 6 bases from J, leaving 19 bases between. The CDR3 is CATFERGAGNSPLHF. Written as DNA, the CDR3 is TGTGCCACCTTCGAACGGGGGGCCGGTAATTCACCCCTCCACTTT.

The rearrangement links TRBV2 to TRBJ2-7, with TRBD1 matching over 12 bases. J lost 6 bases, V lost 7 bases, and 7 bases had no gene match. The CDR3 spans 14 residues. From germline, CDR1 is SNHLY and CDR2 FYNNEI. DNA of the CDR3: TGTGCCAGCAAACTACGGGACAGGGGGCGCGAGCAGTACTTC. Amino acids: CASKLRDRGREQYF.

The table lists this clone with a count of one. CDR3 residues: CASSEMGGAGGNTIYF. The CDR3 DNA sequence: TGTGCCAGCAGTGAAATGGGGGGCGCAGGTGGAAACACCATATATTTT. The V and J genes are TRBV2 and TRBJ1-3; a weak D match, TRBD1 (6 bases). Germline CDR1 SNHLY, CDR2 FYNNEI. The CDR3 covers 16 residues. The germline V and J ends were trimmed by 2 bases and 3 bases, with 14 bases remaining between them.

This rearrangement joins TRBV5-4 to TRBJ2-3; D may be TRBD1 (6 bases). With 2 bases removed from V and 4 bases from J, the gap between germline ends came to 14 bases. This CDR3 spans 15 amino acids. The germline V gene has CDR1 SGHNT and CDR2 YYREEE (reference sequence). CDR3 nucleotides: TGTGCCAGCAGCTTAGCAACAGGGTCGGCAGATACGCAGTATTTT. Translation gives CASSLATGSADTQYF.